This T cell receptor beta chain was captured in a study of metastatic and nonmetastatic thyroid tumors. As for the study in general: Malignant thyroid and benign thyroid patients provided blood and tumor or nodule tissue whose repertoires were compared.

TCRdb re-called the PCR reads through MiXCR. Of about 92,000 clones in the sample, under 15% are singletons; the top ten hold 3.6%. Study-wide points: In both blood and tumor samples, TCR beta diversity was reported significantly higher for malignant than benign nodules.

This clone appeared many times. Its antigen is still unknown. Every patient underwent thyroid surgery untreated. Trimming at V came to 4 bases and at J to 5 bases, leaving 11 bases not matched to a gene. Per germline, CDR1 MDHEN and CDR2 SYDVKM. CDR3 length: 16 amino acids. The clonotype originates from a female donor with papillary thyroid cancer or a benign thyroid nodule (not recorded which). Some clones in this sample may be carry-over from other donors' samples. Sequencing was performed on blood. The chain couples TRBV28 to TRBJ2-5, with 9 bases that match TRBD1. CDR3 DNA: TGTGCCAGCAGTTCCCATCCTACAGGGGGCTGGGAGACCCAGTACTTC. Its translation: CASSSHPTGGWETQYF.